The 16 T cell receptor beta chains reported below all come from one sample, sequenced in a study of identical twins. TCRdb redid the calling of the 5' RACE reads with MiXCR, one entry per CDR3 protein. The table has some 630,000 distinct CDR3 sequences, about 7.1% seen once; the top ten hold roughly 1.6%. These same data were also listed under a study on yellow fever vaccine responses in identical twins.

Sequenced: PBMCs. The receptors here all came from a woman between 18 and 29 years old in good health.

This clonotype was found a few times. This CDR3 is CASSEFRGYTYNEQFF. The CDR3 DNA follows: TGTGCCAGCAGTGAATTCCGGGGGTACACCTACAATGAGCAGTTCTTC. The chain couples TRBV25-1 to TRBJ2-1, with D possibly TRBD2 on 6 matching bases. This CDR3 has 16 amino acids. Trimming took off 1 base at V and 2 bases at J, with 12 bases between the two ends. The V gene's germline CDR1 is MGHDK and CDR2 SYGVNS.

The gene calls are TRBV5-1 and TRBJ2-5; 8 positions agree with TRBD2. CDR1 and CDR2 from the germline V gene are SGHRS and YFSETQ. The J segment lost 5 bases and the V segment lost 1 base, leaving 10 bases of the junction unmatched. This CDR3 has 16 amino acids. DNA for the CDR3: TGCGCCAGCAGCTTGAGTAGCGGGATGGACGCGGAGACCCAGTACTTC. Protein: CASSLSSGMDAETQYF.

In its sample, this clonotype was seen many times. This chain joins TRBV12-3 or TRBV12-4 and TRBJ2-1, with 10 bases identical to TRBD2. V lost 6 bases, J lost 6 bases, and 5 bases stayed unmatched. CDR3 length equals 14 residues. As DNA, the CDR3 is TGTGCCAGCAGCCTCAGCGGGAGGGCCAATGAGCAGTTCTTC. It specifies CASSLSGRANEQFF.

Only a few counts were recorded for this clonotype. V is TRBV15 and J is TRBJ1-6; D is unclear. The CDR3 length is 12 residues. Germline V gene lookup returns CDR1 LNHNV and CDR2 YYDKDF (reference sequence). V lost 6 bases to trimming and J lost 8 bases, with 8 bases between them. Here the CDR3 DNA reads TGTGCCACCAGGGACGGGTATTCACCCCTCCACTTT. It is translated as CATRDGYSPLHF.

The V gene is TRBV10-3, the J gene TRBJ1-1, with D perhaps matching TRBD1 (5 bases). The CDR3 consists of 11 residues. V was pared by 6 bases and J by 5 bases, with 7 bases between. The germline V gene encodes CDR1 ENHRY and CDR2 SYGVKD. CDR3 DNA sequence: TGTGCCATCAGGGGGGATACTGAAGCTTTCTTT. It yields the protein CAIRGDTEAFF.

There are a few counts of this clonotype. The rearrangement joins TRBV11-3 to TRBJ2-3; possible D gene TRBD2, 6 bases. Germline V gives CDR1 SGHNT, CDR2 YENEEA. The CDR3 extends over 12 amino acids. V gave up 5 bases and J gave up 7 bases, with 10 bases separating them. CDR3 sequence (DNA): TGTGCCAGCAGCCCGGGGGAGTATACGCAGTATTTT. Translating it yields CASSPGEYTQYF.

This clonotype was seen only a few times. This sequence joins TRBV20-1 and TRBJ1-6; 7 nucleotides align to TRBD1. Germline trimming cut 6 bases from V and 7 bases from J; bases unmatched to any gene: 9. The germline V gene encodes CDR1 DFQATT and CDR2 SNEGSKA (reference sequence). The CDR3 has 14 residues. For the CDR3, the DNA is TGCAGTGCCCCGACCGGGACAGAGAATTCACCCCTCCACTTT. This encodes CSAPTGTENSPLHF.

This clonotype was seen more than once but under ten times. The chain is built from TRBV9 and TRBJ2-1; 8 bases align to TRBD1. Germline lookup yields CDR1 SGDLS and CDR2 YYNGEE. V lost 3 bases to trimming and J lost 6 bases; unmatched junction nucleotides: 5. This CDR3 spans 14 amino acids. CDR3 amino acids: CASSARGQVNEQFF. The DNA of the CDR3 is TGTGCCAGCAGCGCCAGGGGGCAGGTCAATGAGCAGTTCTTC.

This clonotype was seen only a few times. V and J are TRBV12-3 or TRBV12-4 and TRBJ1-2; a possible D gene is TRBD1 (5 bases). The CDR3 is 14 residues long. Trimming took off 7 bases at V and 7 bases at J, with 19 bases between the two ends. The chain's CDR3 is CASTAGALRGGYTF. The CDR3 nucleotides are TGTGCCAGCACGGCCGGGGCCCTTCGGGGTGGCTACACCTTC.

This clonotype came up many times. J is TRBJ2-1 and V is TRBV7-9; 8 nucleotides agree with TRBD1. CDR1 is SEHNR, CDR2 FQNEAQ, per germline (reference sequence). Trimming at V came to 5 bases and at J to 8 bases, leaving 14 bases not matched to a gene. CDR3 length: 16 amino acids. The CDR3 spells CASSDSGTGHVDEQFF. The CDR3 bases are TGTGCCAGCAGCGATTCCGGGACAGGTCATGTCGATGAGCAGTTCTTC. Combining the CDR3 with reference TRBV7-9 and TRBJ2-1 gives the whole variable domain DTGVSQNPRHKITKRGQNVTFRCDPISEHNRLYWYRQTLGQGPEFLTYFQNEAQLEKSRLLSDRFSAERPKGSFSTLEIQRTEQGDSAMYLCASSDSGTGHVDEQFFGPGTRLTVL.

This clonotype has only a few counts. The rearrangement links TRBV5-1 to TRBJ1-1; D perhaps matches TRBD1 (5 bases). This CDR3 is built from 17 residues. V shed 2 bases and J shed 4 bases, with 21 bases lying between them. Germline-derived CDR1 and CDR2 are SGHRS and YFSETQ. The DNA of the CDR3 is TGCGCCAGCAGCTTCACTACCTCCGGGTACGGGGCCACTGAAGCTTTCTTT. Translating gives CASSFTTSGYGATEAFF.

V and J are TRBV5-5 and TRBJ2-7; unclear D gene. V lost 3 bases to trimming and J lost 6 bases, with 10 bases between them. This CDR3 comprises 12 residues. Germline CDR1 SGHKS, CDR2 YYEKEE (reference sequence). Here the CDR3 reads CASSSDTGEQYF. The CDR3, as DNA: TGTGCCAGCAGCTCAGATACCGGCGAGCAGTACTTC.

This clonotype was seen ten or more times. The CDR3 nucleotides are TGTGCCAGCAGCTCCTCGGGGGCGAACACTGAAGCTTTCTTT. It encodes CASSSSGANTEAFF. The chain has TRBV7-9 and TRBJ1-1; perhaps TRBD1 as D (6 bases). This CDR3 region has 14 residues. Germline V lookup: CDR1 SEHNR, CDR2 FQNEAQ (reference sequence). Deletions cut 4 bases from V and 1 base from J, with 10 bases between. Full variable domain (outside the CDR3, taken from reference TRBV7-9 and TRBJ1-1): DTGVSQNPRHKITKRGQNVTFRCDPISEHNRLYWYRQTLGQGPEFLTYFQNEAQLEKSRLLSDRFSAERPKGSFSTLEIQRTEQGDSAMYLCASSSSGANTEAFFGQGTRLTVV.

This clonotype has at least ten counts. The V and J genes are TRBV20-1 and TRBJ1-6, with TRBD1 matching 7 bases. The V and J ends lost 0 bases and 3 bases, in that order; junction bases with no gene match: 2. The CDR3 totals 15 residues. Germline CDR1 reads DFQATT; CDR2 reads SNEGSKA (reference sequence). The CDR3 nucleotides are TGCAGTGCTAGAGAAGGGACAGACTATAATTCACCCCTCCACTTT. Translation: CSAREGTDYNSPLHF.

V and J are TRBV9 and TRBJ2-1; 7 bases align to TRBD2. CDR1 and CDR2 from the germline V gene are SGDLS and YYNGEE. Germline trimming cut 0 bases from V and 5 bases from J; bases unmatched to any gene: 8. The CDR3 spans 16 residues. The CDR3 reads CASSVGSNGRNNEQFF. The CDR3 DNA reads TGTGCCAGCAGCGTAGGTAGTAACGGGAGGAACAATGAGCAGTTCTTC.

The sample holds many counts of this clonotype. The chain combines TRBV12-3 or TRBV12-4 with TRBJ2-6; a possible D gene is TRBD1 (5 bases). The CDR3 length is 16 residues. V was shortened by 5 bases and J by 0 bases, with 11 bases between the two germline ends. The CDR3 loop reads CASSHQQASGANVLTF. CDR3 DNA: TGTGCCAGCAGTCATCAACAGGCCTCTGGGGCCAACGTCCTGACTTTC.